The 11 T cell receptor beta chains below were found in one sample sequenced in a study of shared clonotypes between healthy human individuals. Naive CD8 cells lacked CD45RO, underwent positive selection for CCR7 and left out terminally differentiated effector memory CD45RA+ cells. Some clones are missing from TCRdb's copy, which holds only in-frame ones; the method was immunoSEQ multiplex PCR. The top ten clones hold about 1.7% of a sample with about 2.1 million clones, around 93% of them seen once. The sequencing sample was made of naive CD8+ T cells from PBMCs. All receptors derive from a man aged 18 to 29 in good health. Some clones in this sample may be carry-over from other donors' samples.

This rearrangement joins TRBV4-1 to TRBJ2-2; 11 bases align to TRBD2. Germline CDR1 reads MGHRA; CDR2 reads YSYEKL. J gave up 4 bases and V 3 bases, and 7 bases lay outside the gene matches. The CDR3 runs 17 residues. CDR3 in DNA: TGCGCCAGCAGCCACACTAGCGGGAGTTTGTTCACCGGGGAGCTGTTTTTT. Translation gives CASSHTSGSLFTGELFF.

This clone was observed once. The chain employs TRBV29-1 and TRBJ2-1; no clear D. The CDR3 consists of 12 residues. V was clipped by 4 bases and J by 4 bases, with 8 bases between them. Germline lookup yields CDR1 SQVTM and CDR2 ANQGSEA. CDR3 coding DNA: TGCAGCGTTGTCTCGCTGTACAATGAGCAGTTCTTC. Encoded protein: CSVVSLYNEQFF.

The chain recombines TRBV7-9 with TRBJ2-5, with 7 nucleotides matching TRBD2. This CDR3 spans 14 amino acids. The ends lost 6 bases at V and 3 bases at J; junction bases unmatched: 7. Germline loops: CDR1 SEHNR, CDR2 FQNEAQ (reference sequence). The chain's CDR3 is CASSRSGMEETQYF. The CDR3 bases are TGTGCCAGCAGTCGGAGCGGGATGGAAGAGACCCAGTACTTC.

The V call is TRBV5-1, the J call TRBJ2-1; 11 bases fit TRBD2. CDR3 length: 16 amino acids. V shed 3 bases and J 3 bases; nucleotides not matched to a gene: 5. The germline V gene encodes CDR1 SGHRS and CDR2 YFSETQ. Here the CDR3 DNA reads TGCGCCAGCAGCTCGGATCTAGCGGGAGGCTACAATGAGCAGTTCTTC. Translation: CASSSDLAGGYNEQFF.

The chain uses TRBV29-1 and TRBJ2-3, with 7 positions matching TRBD1. CDR3 length: 16 amino acids. CDR1 is SQVTM, CDR2 ANQGSEA, per germline. The ends lost 5 bases at V and 2 bases at J; junction bases unmatched: 13. The CDR3 here is CSVQSFTGAFTDTQYF. The DNA of the CDR3 is TGCAGCGTTCAAAGCTTTACAGGGGCATTCACAGATACGCAGTATTTT.

The chain uses TRBV19 and TRBJ2-7; the match to TRBD1 covers 11 bases. Per the germline V gene, CDR1 is LNHDA and CDR2 is SQIVND (reference sequence). The CDR3 spans 15 residues. Trimming took 3 bases from V and 3 from J; bases not matched to a gene: 4. The CDR3 sequence: CASSIGQGAYYEQYF. CDR3 sequence (DNA): TGTGCCAGTAGTATCGGACAGGGGGCGTACTACGAGCAGTACTTC.

The table lists this clone with a count of one. The chain links TRBV7-8 to TRBJ1-1; D is ambiguous. V lost 6 bases to trimming and J lost 6 bases, with 8 bases between them. Germline V gene lookup returns CDR1 SGHVS and CDR2 FQNEAQ. There are 11 residues in the CDR3. The DNA of the CDR3 is TGTGCCAGCAGGGGGATCGCTGAAGCTTTCTTT. Translation: CASRGIAEAFF.

The chain has TRBV28 and TRBJ2-7; maybe TRBD2 (5 bases). Between the trimmed V and J ends, which lost 5 bases and 3 bases, there was a span of 17 bases. This CDR3 is 15 amino acids long. Germline CDR1 reads MDHEN; CDR2 reads SYDVKM. In DNA form, the CDR3 reads TGTGCCAGCAGTCCCCCCAGCGGAGCAGTCTACGAGCAGTACTTC. The encoded protein is CASSPPSGAVYEQYF.

This rearrangement joins TRBV9 to TRBJ2-2; 7 nucleotides agree with TRBD1. This CDR3 has 15 residues. The V segment lost 0 bases and the J segment 7 bases; nucleotides outside the gene matches: 6. Germline V CDR1 and CDR2: SGDLS, YYNGEE. The CDR3 reads CASSVVGGAVGELFF. DNA for the CDR3: TGTGCCAGCAGCGTAGTAGGGGGCGCGGTCGGGGAGCTGTTTTTT. The full variable domain, in which reference TRBV9 and TRBJ2-2 provide the parts outside the CDR3, is DSGVTQTPKHLITATGQRVTLRCSPRSGDLSVYWYQQSLDQGLQFLIQYYNGEERAKGNILERFSAQQFPDLHSELNLSSLELGDSALYFCASSVVGGAVGELFFGEGSRLTVL.

The rearrangement uses TRBV10-1 and TRBJ2-7; D possibly corresponds to TRBD1 (5 bases). CDR1 is WNHNN, CDR2 SYGVQD, per germline (reference sequence). Trimming took off 2 bases at V and 6 bases at J, with 11 bases between the two ends. CDR3 length equals 13 residues. CDR3 DNA: TGCGCCAGCAGTGAGAAAAGGGGCTCCGAGCAGTACTTC. Translated: CASSEKRGSEQYF.

The J gene is TRBJ2-7, the V gene TRBV6-1; D is tentatively TRBD1 or TRBD2 (6 bases each). Germline V gene data show CDR1 as MNHNS and CDR2 as SASEGT. There are 15 residues in the CDR3. Trimming left V 7 bases short and J 4 bases short, with 20 bases between. The CDR3 DNA reads TGTGCCAGCACCGAAGGGGGGATTGCAGGATACGAGCAGTACTTC. Residues: CASTEGGIAGYEQYF.